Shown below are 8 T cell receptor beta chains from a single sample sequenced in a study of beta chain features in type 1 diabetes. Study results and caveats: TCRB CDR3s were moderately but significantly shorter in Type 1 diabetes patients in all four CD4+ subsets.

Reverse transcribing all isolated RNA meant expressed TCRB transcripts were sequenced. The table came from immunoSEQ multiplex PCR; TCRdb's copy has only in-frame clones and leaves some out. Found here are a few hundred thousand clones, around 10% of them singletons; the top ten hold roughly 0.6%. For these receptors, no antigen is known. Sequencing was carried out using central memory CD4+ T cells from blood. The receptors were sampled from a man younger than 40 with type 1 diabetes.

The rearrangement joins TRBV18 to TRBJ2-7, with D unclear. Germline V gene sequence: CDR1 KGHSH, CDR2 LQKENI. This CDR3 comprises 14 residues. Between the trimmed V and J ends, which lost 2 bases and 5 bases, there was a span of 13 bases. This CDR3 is CASSPFPGLDEQYF. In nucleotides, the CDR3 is TGTGCCAGCTCACCATTCCCGGGTTTGGACGAGCAGTACTTC.

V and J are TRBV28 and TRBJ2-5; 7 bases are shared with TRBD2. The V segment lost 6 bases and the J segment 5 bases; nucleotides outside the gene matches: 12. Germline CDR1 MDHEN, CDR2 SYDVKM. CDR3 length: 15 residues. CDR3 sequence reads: CASSPNGREWETQYF. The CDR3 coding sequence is TGTGCCAGCAGCCCAAACGGGCGGGAGTGGGAGACCCAGTACTTC. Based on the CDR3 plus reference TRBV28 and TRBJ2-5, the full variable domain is DVKVTQSSRYLVKRTGEKVFLECVQDMDHENMFWYRQDPGLGLRLIYFSYDVKMKEKGDIPEGYSVSREKKERFSLILESASTNQTSMYLCASSPNGREWETQYFGPGTRLLVL.

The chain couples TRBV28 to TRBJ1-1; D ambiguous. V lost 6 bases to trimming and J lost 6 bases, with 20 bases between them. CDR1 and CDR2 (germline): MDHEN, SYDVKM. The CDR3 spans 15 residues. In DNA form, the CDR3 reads TGTGCCAGCAGCACGACGGGTAGAGGGTACCCTGAAGCTTTCTTT. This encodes CASSTTGRGYPEAFF.

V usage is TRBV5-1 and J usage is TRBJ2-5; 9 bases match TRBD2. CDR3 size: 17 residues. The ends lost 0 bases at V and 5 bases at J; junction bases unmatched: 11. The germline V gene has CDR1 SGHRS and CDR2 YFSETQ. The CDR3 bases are TGCGCCAGCAGCTTGGAGGGGACTAGCAAAAGTGATGAGACCCAGTACTTC. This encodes CASSLEGTSKSDETQYF.

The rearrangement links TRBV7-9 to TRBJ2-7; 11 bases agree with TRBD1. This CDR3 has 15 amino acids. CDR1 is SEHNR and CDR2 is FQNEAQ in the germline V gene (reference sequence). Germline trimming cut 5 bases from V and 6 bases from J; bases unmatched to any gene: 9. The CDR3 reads CASSPGTGGPGEQYF. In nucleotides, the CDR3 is TGTGCCAGCAGCCCCGGGACAGGGGGGCCAGGCGAGCAGTACTTC.

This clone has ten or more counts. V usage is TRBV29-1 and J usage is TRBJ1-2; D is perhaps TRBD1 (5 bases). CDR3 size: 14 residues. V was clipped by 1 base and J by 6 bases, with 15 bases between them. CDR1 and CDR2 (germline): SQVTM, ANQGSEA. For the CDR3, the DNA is TGCAGCGTTGAAGGGAGGGCCAGGGCAAATGGCTACACCTTC. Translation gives CSVEGRARANGYTF.

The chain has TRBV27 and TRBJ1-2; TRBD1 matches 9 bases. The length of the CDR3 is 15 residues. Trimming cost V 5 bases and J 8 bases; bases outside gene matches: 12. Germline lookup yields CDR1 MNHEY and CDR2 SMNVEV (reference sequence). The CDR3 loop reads CASSPPGQGLRGYTF. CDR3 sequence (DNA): TGTGCCAGCAGTCCTCCGGGACAGGGTTTGCGGGGCTACACCTTC.

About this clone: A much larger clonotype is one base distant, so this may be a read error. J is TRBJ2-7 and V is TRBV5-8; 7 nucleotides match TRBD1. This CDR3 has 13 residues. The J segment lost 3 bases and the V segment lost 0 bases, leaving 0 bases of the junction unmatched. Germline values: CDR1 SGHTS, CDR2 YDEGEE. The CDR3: CASSLDRGYEQYF. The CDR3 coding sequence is TGTGCCAGCAGCTTGGACAGGGGCTACGAGCAGTACTTC. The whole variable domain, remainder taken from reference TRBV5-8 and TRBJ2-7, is EAGVTQSPTHLIKTRGQQATLRCSPISGHTSVYWYQQALGLGLQFLLWYDEGEERNRGNFPPRFSGRQFPNYSSELNVNALELEDSALYLCASSLDRGYEQYFGPGTRLTVT.